This TCR beta chain originates from a study of blood T cells in healthy people across ages. CDR3 size: 15 residues. J gave up 2 bases and V 4 bases, and 4 bases lay outside the gene matches. CDR1 MNHEY and CDR2 SVGEGT come from the germline V gene. The second PCR ran about 7 to 12 cycles with a sample-barcoded 5' primer and J-beta primers. One entry per CDR3 protein results from TCRdb running MiXCR on the 5' RACE reads. This table holds 910,000 or so distinct CDR3 sequences, 45% to 60% found once. The sequence derives from a woman in her sixties or seventies in good health. Material: blood. The chain is built from TRBV6-2 or TRBV6-3 and TRBJ2-7; 11 nucleotides agree with TRBD1. The CDR3 region has the DNA TGTGCCAGCAGTTTCGGACAGGGGGCCACCTACGAGCAGTACTTC. As protein: CASSFGQGATYEQYF.